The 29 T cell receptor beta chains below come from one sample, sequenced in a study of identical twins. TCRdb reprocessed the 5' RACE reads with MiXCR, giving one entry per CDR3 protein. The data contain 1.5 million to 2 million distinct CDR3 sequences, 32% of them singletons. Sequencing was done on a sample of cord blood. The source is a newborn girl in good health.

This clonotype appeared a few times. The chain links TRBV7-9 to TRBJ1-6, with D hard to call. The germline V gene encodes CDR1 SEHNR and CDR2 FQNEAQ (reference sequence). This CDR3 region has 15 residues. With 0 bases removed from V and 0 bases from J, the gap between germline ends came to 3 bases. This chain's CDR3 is CASSLANSYNSPLHF. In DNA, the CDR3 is TGTGCCAGCAGCTTAGCCAACTCCTATAATTCACCCCTCCACTTT.

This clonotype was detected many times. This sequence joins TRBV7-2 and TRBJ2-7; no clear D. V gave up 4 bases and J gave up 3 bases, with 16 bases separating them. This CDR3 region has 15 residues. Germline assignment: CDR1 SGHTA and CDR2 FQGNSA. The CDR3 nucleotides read TGTGCCAGCAGCTCCTCCTCCCTTTCCCGCTACGAGCAGTACTTC. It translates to CASSSSSLSRYEQYF.

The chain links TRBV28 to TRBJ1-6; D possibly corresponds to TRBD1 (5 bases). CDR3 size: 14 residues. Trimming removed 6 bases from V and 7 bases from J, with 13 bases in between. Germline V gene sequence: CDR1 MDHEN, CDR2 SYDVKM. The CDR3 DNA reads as TGTGCCAGCAGGTCAGGACAAGGCAATTCACCCCTCCACTTT. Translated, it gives CASRSGQGNSPLHF.

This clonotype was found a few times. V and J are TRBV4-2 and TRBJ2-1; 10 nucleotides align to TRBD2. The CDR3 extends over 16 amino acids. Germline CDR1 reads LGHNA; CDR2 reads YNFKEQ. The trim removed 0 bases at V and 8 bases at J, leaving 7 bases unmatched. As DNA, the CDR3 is TGTGCCAGCAGCCAAGATACCCTAGCGGGAGACTATGAGCAGTTCTTC. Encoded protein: CASSQDTLAGDYEQFF.

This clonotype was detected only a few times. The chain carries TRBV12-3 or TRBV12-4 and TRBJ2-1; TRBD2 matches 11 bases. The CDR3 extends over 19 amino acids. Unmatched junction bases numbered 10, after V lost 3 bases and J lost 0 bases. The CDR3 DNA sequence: TGTGCCAGCAGTTTCCCTTCCCGACTAGCGGGGATCTCCTACAATGAGCAGTTCTTC. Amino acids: CASSFPSRLAGISYNEQFF.

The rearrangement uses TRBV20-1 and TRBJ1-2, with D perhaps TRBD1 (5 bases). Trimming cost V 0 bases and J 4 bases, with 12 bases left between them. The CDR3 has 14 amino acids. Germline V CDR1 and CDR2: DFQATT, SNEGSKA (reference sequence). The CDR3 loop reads CSARDLTGVYGYTF. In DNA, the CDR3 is TGCAGTGCTAGAGATCTCACGGGGGTCTATGGCTACACCTTC.

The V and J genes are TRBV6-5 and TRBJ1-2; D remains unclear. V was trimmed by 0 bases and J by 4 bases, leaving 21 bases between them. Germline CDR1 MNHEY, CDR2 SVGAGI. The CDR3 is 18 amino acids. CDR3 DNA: TGTGCCAGCAGTTACTCGAGGCTCCTGGGGAGCCCCACCTATGGCTACACCTTC. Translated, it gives CASSYSRLLGSPTYGYTF.

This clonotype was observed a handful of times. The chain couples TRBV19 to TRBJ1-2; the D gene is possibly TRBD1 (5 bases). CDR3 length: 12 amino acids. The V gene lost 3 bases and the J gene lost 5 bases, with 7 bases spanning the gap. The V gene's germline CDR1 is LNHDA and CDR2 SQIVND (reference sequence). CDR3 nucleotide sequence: TGTGCCAGTAGTATCGGACAATATGGCTACACCTTC. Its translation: CASSIGQYGYTF.

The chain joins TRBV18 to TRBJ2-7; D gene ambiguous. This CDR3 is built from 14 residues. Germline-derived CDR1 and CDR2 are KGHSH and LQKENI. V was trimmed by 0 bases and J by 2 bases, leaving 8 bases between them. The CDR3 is CASSPPLRTYEQYF. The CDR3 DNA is TGTGCCAGCTCACCACCCCTTCGGACCTACGAGCAGTACTTC.

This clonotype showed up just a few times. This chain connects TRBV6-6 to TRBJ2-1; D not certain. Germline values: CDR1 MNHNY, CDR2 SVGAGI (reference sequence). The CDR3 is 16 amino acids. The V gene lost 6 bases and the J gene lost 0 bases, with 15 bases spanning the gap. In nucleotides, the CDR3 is TGTGCCAGCAGAAATTTTCCTAGGAGCTCCTACAATGAGCAGTTCTTC. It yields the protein CASRNFPRSSYNEQFF.

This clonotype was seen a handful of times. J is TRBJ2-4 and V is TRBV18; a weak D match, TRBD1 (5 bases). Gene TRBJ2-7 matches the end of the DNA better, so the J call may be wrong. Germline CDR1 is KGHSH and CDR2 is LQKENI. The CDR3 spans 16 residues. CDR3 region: CASSPHPRVLRYEQYF. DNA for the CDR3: TGTGCCAGCTCACCCCATCCCAGGGTACTACGCTACGAGCAGTACTTC.

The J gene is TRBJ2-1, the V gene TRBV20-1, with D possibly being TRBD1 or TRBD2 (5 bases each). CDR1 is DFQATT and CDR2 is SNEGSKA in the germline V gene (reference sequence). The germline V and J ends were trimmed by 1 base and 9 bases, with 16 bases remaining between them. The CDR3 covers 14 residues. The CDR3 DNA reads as TGCAGTGCTAGAGGAGAAGGGACGCCTCCTGAGCAGTTCTTC. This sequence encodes CSARGEGTPPEQFF.

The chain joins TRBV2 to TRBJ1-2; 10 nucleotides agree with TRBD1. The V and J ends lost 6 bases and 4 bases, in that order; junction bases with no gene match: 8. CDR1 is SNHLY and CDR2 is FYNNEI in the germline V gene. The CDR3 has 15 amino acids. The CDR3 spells CASSAGTGVFYGYTF. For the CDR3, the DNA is TGTGCCAGCAGCGCCGGGACAGGGGTCTTCTATGGCTACACCTTC. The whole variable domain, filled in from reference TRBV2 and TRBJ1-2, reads EPEVTQTPSHQVTQMGQEVILRCVPISNHLYFYWYRQILGQKVEFLVSFYNNEISEKSEIFDDQFSVERPDGSNFTLKIRSTKLEDSAMYFCASSAGTGVFYGYTFGSGTRLTVV.

As DNA, the CDR3 is TGCGCCAGCAGCCAAAGGACAGGGGGCGCAGATACGCAGTATTTT. Translated: CASSQRTGGADTQYF. The V and J genes are TRBV4-1 and TRBJ2-3; the match to TRBD1 covers 11 bases. CDR1 is MGHRA and CDR2 is YSYEKL in the germline V gene. The J segment lost 4 bases and the V segment lost 2 bases, leaving 2 bases of the junction unmatched. This CDR3 is 15 amino acids long.

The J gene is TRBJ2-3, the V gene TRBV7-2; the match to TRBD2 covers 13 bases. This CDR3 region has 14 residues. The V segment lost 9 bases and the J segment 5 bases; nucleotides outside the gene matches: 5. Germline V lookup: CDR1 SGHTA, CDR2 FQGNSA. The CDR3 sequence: CASGTSGTRDTQYF. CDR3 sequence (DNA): TGTGCCAGTGGGACTAGCGGGACGAGAGATACGCAGTATTTT.

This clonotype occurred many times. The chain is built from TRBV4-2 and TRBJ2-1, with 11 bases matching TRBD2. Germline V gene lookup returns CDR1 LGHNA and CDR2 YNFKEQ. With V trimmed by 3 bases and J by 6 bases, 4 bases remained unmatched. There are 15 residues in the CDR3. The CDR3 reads CASSHSGTSGNEQFF. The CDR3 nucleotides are TGTGCCAGCAGCCATTCAGGGACTAGCGGCAATGAGCAGTTCTTC.

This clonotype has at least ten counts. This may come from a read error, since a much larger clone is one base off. The CDR3 DNA is TGTGCCATCAGTGAGTCAGGGTCTGGCTACACCTTC. The encoded protein is CAISESGSGYTF. This chain connects TRBV10-3 to TRBJ1-2, with unresolved D. This CDR3 comprises 12 residues. V was shortened by 0 bases and J by 7 bases, with 6 bases between the two germline ends. Germline CDR1 reads ENHRY; CDR2 reads SYGVKD.

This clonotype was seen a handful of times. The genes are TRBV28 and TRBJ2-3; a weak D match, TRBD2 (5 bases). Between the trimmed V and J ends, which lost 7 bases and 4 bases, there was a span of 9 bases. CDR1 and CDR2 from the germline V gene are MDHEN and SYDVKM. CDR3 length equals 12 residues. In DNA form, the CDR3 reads TGTGCCAGCACCTTCGGGGCAGATACGCAGTATTTT. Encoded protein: CASTFGADTQYF.

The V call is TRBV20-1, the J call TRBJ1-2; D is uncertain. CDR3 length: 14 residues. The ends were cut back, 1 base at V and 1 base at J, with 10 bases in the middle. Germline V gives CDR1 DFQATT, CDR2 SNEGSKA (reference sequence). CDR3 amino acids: CSARGTNFNYGYTF. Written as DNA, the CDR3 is TGCAGTGCTAGAGGAACAAACTTTAACTATGGCTACACCTTC.

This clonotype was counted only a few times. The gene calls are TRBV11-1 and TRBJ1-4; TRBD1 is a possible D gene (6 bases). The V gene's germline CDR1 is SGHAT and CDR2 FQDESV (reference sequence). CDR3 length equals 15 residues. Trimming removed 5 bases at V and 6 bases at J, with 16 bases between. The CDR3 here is CASSVGTLRDEKLFF. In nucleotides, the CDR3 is TGTGCCAGCAGCGTCGGGACACTACGGGATGAAAAACTGTTTTTT.

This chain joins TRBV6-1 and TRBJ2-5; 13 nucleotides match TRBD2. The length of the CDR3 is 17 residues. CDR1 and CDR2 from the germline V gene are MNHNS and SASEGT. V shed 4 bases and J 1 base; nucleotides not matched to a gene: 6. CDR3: CASSGRGTSGIQETQYF. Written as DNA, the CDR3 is TGTGCCAGCAGTGGTCGGGGGACTAGCGGGATCCAAGAGACCCAGTACTTC.

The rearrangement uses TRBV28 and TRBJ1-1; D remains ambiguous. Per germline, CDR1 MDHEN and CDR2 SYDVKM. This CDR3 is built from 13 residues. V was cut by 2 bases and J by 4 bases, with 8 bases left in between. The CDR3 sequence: CASSLQVRTEAFF. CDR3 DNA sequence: TGTGCCAGCAGTTTACAAGTCCGCACTGAAGCTTTCTTT.

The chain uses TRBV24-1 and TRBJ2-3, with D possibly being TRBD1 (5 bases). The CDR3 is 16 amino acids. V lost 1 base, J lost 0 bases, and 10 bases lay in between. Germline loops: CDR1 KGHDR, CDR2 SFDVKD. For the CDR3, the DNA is TGTGCCACCAGTGATTTTGGGGCAGGGAGCACAGATACGCAGTATTTT. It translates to CATSDFGAGSTDTQYF.

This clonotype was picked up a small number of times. The CDR3: CASSQERTRSWFTEAFF. Here the CDR3 DNA reads TGTGCCAGCAGCCAAGAGAGGACCCGTAGTTGGTTCACTGAAGCTTTCTTT. The chain combines TRBV4-2 with TRBJ1-1; D is unclear. This CDR3 is built from 17 residues. Trimming took 0 bases from V and 4 from J, leaving 18 bases between them. The germline V gene has CDR1 LGHNA and CDR2 YNFKEQ.

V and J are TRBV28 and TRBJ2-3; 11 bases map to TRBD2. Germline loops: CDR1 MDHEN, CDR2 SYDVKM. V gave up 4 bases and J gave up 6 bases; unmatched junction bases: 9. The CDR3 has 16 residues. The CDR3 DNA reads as TGTGCCAGCAGTTATCTACTAGCGGGAGTTATGGATACGCAGTATTTT. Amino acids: CASSYLLAGVMDTQYF.

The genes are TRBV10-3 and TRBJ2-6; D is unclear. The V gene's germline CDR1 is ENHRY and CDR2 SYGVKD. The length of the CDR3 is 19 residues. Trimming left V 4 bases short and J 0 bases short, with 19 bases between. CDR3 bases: TGTGCCATCAGTGGACCCTCCGTCGGACGGTACTCTGGGGCCAACGTCCTGACTTTC. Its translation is CAISGPSVGRYSGANVLTF.

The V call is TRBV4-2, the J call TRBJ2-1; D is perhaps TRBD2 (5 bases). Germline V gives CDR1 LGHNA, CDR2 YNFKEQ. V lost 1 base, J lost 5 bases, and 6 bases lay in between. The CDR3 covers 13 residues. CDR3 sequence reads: CASSQGTHNEQFF. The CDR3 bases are TGTGCCAGCAGCCAAGGGACTCACAATGAGCAGTTCTTC.

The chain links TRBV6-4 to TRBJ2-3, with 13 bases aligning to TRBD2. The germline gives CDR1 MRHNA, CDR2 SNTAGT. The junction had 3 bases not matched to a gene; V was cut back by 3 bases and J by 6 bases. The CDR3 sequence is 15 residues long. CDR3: CASSDGGLAGDTQYF. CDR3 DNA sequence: TGTGCCAGCAGTGATGGGGGACTAGCGGGGGATACGCAGTATTTT.

The CDR3 coding sequence is TGCGCCAGCAGCCGCGTCATAGCGGGGGGGCTTACAGATACGCAGTATTTT. Encoded protein: CASSRVIAGGLTDTQYF. The chain couples TRBV5-1 to TRBJ2-3, with TRBD2 identical over 11 bases. Germline assignment: CDR1 SGHRS and CDR2 YFSETQ. V gave up 4 bases and J gave up 3 bases; unmatched junction bases: 10. The CDR3 runs 17 residues.